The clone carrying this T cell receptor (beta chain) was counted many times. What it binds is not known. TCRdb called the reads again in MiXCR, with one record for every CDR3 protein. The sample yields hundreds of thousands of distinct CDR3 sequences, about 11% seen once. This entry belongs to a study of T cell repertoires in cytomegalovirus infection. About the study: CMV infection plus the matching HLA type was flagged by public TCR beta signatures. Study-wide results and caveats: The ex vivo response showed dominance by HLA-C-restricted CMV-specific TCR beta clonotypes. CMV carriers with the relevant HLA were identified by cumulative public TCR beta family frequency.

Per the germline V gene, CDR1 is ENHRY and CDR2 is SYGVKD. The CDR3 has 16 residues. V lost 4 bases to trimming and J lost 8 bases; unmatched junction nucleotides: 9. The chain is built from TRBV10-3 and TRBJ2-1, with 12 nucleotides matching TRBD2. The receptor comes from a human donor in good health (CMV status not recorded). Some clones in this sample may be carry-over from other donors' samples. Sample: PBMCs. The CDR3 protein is CAISAGLAGSPDEQFF. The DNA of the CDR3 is TGTGCCATCAGTGCTGGACTAGCGGGGTCTCCGGATGAGCAGTTCTTC.